The present T cell receptor beta chain was sequenced within a study of blood T cell repertoires in COVID-19. The CDR3 is made up of 14 amino acids. V was trimmed by 2 bases and J by 3 bases, leaving 11 bases between them. Germline CDR1 is KGHSH and CDR2 is LQKENI. This table comes from immunoSEQ multiplex PCR, and its TCRdb copy is limited to in-frame clones, with some not included. The sample records about 260,000 clones, 70% to 90% being singletons. Participant-given clinical history determined each cohort assignment. Up to 2 weeks before entering the study, exposed participants had met a COVID-19 case.

The chain uses TRBV18 and TRBJ2-7, with a possible D match to TRBD1 (6 bases). The sequencing input was PBMCs or T cells enriched from blood (not recorded which). The receptor comes from a man aged 45 to 65 who had been exposed to COVID-19. The CDR3 nucleotides are TGTGCCAGCTCACCAGGGGGACACGGCTACGAGCAGTACTTC. It translates to CASSPGGHGYEQYF.